This T cell receptor (beta chain) was sequenced in a study of naive and memory T cell subsets. Overnight CMV lysate stimulation of fresh PBMCs defined donor CMV status by CD4+ IFNgamma. The beta constant-region primer was an equimolar mix of two oligonucleotides covering TRBC1 and TRBC2. Nested alpha and beta constant-region primers with the SP2 primer drove four PCR rounds on ligated cDNA. TCRdb recomputed calls from the UMI-ligation and nested PCR reads with MiXCR, one row per CDR3 protein. Of around 35,000 distinct CDR3 sequences in the sample, about an eighth were seen once. This clonotype was counted many times. This CDR3 comprises 15 residues. In germline, CDR1 is SNHLY, CDR2 FYNNEI. Trimming shortened V by 6 bases and J by 5 bases, and 16 bases separated the two germline ends.

The sequencing sample was made of effector memory CD4+ T cells from blood. Subset indicated: effector memory, CD45RA- CD27-. The V call is TRBV2, the J call TRBJ2-2, with a weak D call TRBD2 (5 bases). This clonotype was obtained from a human donor in good health. The DNA of the CDR3 is TGTGCCAGCAGCGAACTAGTAGGAGCAACCGGGGAGCTGTTTTTT. The encoded protein is CASSELVGATGELFF.